The 21 T cell receptor beta chains presented below share a single source sample, sequenced in a study of T-cell memory formation after mild COVID-19. TCRdb redid the calling of the 5' RACE reads with MiXCR, one entry per CDR3 protein. The data show approximately 410,000 distinct CDR3 sequences, less than 25% seen once. The material sequenced was PBMCs or a T cell subset sorted from them (not recorded which). The receptors come from an adult woman who had mild COVID-19 (a few samples of this study predate the infection). Cell type and time point are not known.

This clonotype was detected only a few times. V and J are TRBV7-8 and TRBJ2-1; possible D gene TRBD2, 5 bases. The V end was cut by 2 bases, the J end by 0 bases, with 11 bases between. Looked up from germline, CDR1 is SGHVS and CDR2 is FQNEAQ. This CDR3 has 16 residues. The CDR3 DNA follows: TGTGCCAGCAGCTTAACTGTTGGGAGCTCCTACAATGAGCAGTTCTTC. Translated, it gives CASSLTVGSSYNEQFF.

The chain has TRBV5-4 and TRBJ2-7; 9 positions agree with TRBD2. This CDR3 region has 16 residues. The germline V gene has CDR1 SGHNT and CDR2 YYREEE (reference sequence). Trimming at V came to 4 bases and at J to 0 bases, leaving 8 bases not matched to a gene. The CDR3 DNA reads TGTGCCAGCAGCCCAGTTAGCGGGAGCTACTCCTACGAGCAGTACTTC. It is translated as CASSPVSGSYSYEQYF.

This clonotype was observed a few times. The chain has TRBV12-3 or TRBV12-4 and TRBJ1-1; no reliable D call. This CDR3 is built from 12 residues. V was trimmed by 7 bases and J by 4 bases, leaving 10 bases between them. The CDR3 loop is CASKVRGTEAFF. The CDR3 DNA reads as TGTGCCAGCAAAGTCCGGGGCACTGAAGCTTTCTTT.

The chain combines TRBV7-3 with TRBJ2-1; 7 bases are a match to TRBD2. CDR1 and CDR2 from the germline V gene are SGHTA and FQGTGA. The CDR3 is made up of 15 amino acids. With V trimmed by 2 bases and J by 5 bases, 6 bases remained unmatched. This CDR3 is CASSLGSGFNNEQFF. The CDR3 nucleotides read TGTGCCAGCAGCTTAGGTAGCGGGTTTAACAATGAGCAGTTCTTC. The full variable domain, in which reference TRBV7-3 and TRBJ2-1 provide the parts outside the CDR3, is GAGVSQTPSNKVTEKGKYVELRCDPISGHTALYWYRQSLGQGPEFLIYFQGTGAADDSGLPNDRFFAVRPEGSVSTLKIQRTERGDSAVYLCASSLGSGFNNEQFFGPGTRLTVL.

The chain links TRBV7-8 to TRBJ2-7; a weak D match, TRBD1 (6 bases). Deletions cut 7 bases from V and 0 bases from J, with 16 bases between. This CDR3 comprises 15 residues. Germline CDR1 SGHVS, CDR2 FQNEAQ. The CDR3 loop reads CASNFGQRSSYEQYF. The CDR3 DNA sequence: TGTGCCAGCAACTTTGGACAGAGGAGCTCCTACGAGCAGTACTTC.

This rearrangement joins TRBV4-2 to TRBJ2-7; D may be TRBD2 (6 bases). Trimming removed 1 base at V and 0 bases at J, with 13 bases between. The germline V gene encodes CDR1 LGHNA and CDR2 YNFKEQ. This CDR3 is 16 amino acids long. The CDR3 coding sequence is TGTGCCAGCAGCCAAGTGGGAGGCCAGACCTCCTACGAGCAGTACTTC. This codes for CASSQVGGQTSYEQYF.

This clonotype showed up just a few times. The rearrangement uses TRBV6-5 and TRBJ2-7, with 7 bases lining up with TRBD2. The CDR3 sequence is 15 residues long. J lost 4 bases, V lost 1 base, and 7 bases had no gene match. CDR1 and CDR2 from the germline V gene are MNHEY and SVGAGI. CDR3 coding DNA: TGTGCCAGCAGTTACTACTCCGGGAGGAATTACGAGCAGTACTTC. This sequence encodes CASSYYSGRNYEQYF.

The chain has TRBV7-8 and TRBJ2-2, with D unclear. This CDR3 has 13 residues. The germline gives CDR1 SGHVS, CDR2 FQNEAQ. Trimming shortened V by 10 bases and J by 6 bases, and 15 bases separated the two germline ends. Written as DNA, the CDR3 is TGTGCCACCCGGCCCGCCGCCGCCGGGGAGCTGTTTTTT. This codes for CATRPAAAGELFF. Full variable domain (missing parts from reference TRBV7-8 and TRBJ2-2): GAGVSQSPRYKVAKRGQDVALRCDPISGHVSLFWYQQALGQGPEFLTYFQNEAQLDKSGLPSDRFFAERPEGSVSTLKIQRTQQEDSAVYLCATRPAAAGELFFGEGSRLTVL.

V is TRBV7-6 and J is TRBJ2-3; TRBD2 matches at 11 bases. This CDR3 comprises 15 residues. Germline V gives CDR1 SGHVS, CDR2 FNYEAQ. J was trimmed by 6 bases and V by 5 bases; bases with no gene match: 7. The CDR3 loop is CASSLTSGGLDTQYF. DNA of the CDR3: TGTGCCAGCAGCCTAACTAGCGGGGGACTGGATACGCAGTATTTT.

CDR3 sequence: CASSPGPVQETQYF. The CDR3 DNA follows: TGTGCCAGCAGCCCTGGGCCAGTCCAAGAGACCCAGTACTTC. The chain couples TRBV7-2 to TRBJ2-5; no firm D call. The CDR3 spans 14 residues. The V gene lost 5 bases and the J gene lost 1 base, with 11 bases spanning the gap. Germline CDR1 SGHTA, CDR2 FQGNSA.

The V and J genes are TRBV4-1 and TRBJ2-7; 7 nucleotides match TRBD2. Germline CDR1 MGHRA, CDR2 YSYEKL. The junction had 3 bases not matched to a gene; V was cut back by 0 bases and J by 1 base. The CDR3 runs to 15 residues. CDR3 amino acids: CASSQDWRGSYEQYF. The CDR3 bases are TGCGCCAGCAGCCAAGACTGGCGGGGGTCCTACGAGCAGTACTTC.

CDR3 loop: CASSKKQGSIYEQYF. The CDR3 DNA reads TGTGCCAGCAGTAAAAAACAAGGTAGCATCTACGAGCAGTACTTC. V gene TRBV7-2 combines with J gene TRBJ2-7; D uncertain. Trimming removed 6 bases from V and 3 bases from J, with 18 bases in between. Germline V gene sequence: CDR1 SGHTA, CDR2 FQGNSA. This CDR3 is 15 amino acids long.

For the CDR3, the DNA is TGTGCCAGCAGGGATGGGCATCAGCCCCAGCATTTT. Encoded protein: CASRDGHQPQHF. V and J are TRBV12-3 or TRBV12-4 and TRBJ1-5, with D unclear. The CDR3 covers 12 residues. Trimming removed 6 bases from V and 5 bases from J, with 8 bases in between.

This chain uses TRBV6-5 with TRBJ2-7; 8 bases are shared with TRBD1. The ends lost 5 bases at V and 2 bases at J; junction bases unmatched: 11. The CDR3 runs to 16 residues. Germline CDR1 and CDR2: MNHEY and SVGAGI. CDR3 in DNA: TGTGCCAGCAGTGCCCTGCTAGGACAGGGTACCTACGAGCAGTACTTC. Protein product: CASSALLGQGTYEQYF.

This clonotype was seen only a few times. The chain links TRBV5-4 to TRBJ2-1; 10 bases fit TRBD1. J lost 9 bases, V lost 4 bases, and 7 bases had no gene match. CDR1 is SGHNT, CDR2 YYREEE, per germline (reference sequence). The CDR3 is made up of 14 amino acids. CDR3 loop: CASSPDRGKVEQFF. CDR3 in DNA: TGTGCCAGCAGCCCGGACAGGGGGAAAGTTGAGCAGTTCTTC.

There are a few counts of this clonotype. This chain connects TRBV4-1 to TRBJ1-1; no reliable D call. The CDR3 covers 13 residues. Deletions cut 4 bases from V and 10 bases from J, with 16 bases between. Germline V gives CDR1 MGHRA, CDR2 YSYEKL. CDR3 sequence: CASSPSGPEAAFF. CDR3 coding DNA: TGCGCCAGCAGCCCCTCGGGCCCAGAGGCAGCTTTCTTT.

The rearrangement joins TRBV7-2 to TRBJ1-2, with 9 bases identical to TRBD1. The CDR3 totals 15 residues. Germline V gene sequence: CDR1 SGHTA, CDR2 FQGNSA. Trimming removed 5 bases from V and 5 bases from J; junction bases left unmatched: 9. CDR3 sequence reads: CASSPRTGESYGYTF. CDR3 in DNA: TGTGCCAGCAGCCCACGGACAGGGGAGTCATATGGCTACACCTTC.

This clonotype was seen a few times. V is TRBV10-3 and J is TRBJ1-2; 7 bases line up with TRBD1. V shed 8 bases, J shed 6 bases, and the junction held 9 bases outside the gene matches. The CDR3 extends over 13 amino acids. Germline loops: CDR1 ENHRY, CDR2 SYGVKD. As DNA, the CDR3 is TGTGCCATCTCAGGACAGGCCCTGGATGGCTACACCTTC. The encoded protein is CAISGQALDGYTF.

The chain joins TRBV12-3 or TRBV12-4 to TRBJ1-5; a possible D gene is TRBD1 (6 bases). The V and J ends lost 7 bases and 1 base respectively, with 11 bases between them. There are 14 residues in the CDR3. CDR3 amino acids: CASTSTGSNQPQHF. The CDR3 bases are TGTGCCAGCACCTCAACAGGGAGCAATCAGCCCCAGCATTTT.

This clonotype has just a few counts. The J gene is TRBJ2-7, the V gene TRBV12-3 or TRBV12-4; D is tentatively TRBD1 or TRBD2 (5 bases each). This CDR3 region has 15 residues. Between the trimmed V and J ends, which lost 1 base and 5 bases, there was a span of 15 bases. This CDR3 is CASSLDEGRKNEQYF. As DNA, the CDR3 is TGTGCCAGCAGTTTAGATGAGGGACGGAAGAACGAGCAGTACTTC.

This clonotype turned up a few times. The CDR3 region is CASSPLFLTGIYEQYF. In DNA, the CDR3 is TGTGCCAGCAGCCCCTTATTTCTCACGGGGATATACGAGCAGTACTTC. The rearrangement joins TRBV7-2 to TRBJ2-7, with D possibly TRBD2 on 5 matching bases. Germline CDR1 reads SGHTA; CDR2 reads FQGNSA. This CDR3 is 16 amino acids long. V dropped 5 bases and J dropped 4 bases, with 21 bases sitting between them.